One sample yielded the 15 T cell receptor beta chains listed below, sequenced in a study of CD8+ T cells in alopecia areata. Specified treatment: oral pan-JAK inhibitor, 5-10 mg twice daily. Reverse transcription of extracted RNA yielded cDNA, which provided the sequencing template. Profiling relied on immunoSEQ multiplex PCR, and the TCRdb table lists in-frame clones only, not all of them. The sample yields more than 200,000 clones, around two fifths seen once. Sequencing was performed on CD4+ T cells sorted from blood, taken around week 37, from a patient treated with tofacitinib. Receptors originate from a human donor with alopecia areata.

The chain joins TRBV19 to TRBJ2-2; D is undetermined. V dropped 4 bases and J dropped 2 bases, with 8 bases sitting between them. This CDR3 comprises 14 residues. Germline values: CDR1 LNHDA, CDR2 SQIVND (reference sequence). As DNA, the CDR3 is TGTGCCAGTAGTAACAACCCCAACACCGGGGAGCTGTTTTTT. Translating it yields CASSNNPNTGELFF.

This clone has only a few counts. This chain connects TRBV2 to TRBJ2-1, with 7 nucleotides matching TRBD2. The CDR3 sequence is 16 residues long. J was trimmed by 3 bases and V by 6 bases; bases with no gene match: 11. Germline assignment: CDR1 SNHLY and CDR2 FYNNEI. The CDR3 nucleotides read TGTGCCAGCAGGACAAATATCGGGACTAACTACAATGAGCAGTTCTTC. Translation gives CASRTNIGTNYNEQFF.

Concerning this clone: At one end the junction does not follow the germline gene, possibly because of a read error. V is TRBV28 and J is TRBJ2-3, with a possible D match to TRBD2 (6 bases). The CDR3 spans 14 residues. Germline V gives CDR1 MDHEN, CDR2 SYDVKM. CDR3 sequence reads: CASLGVSIAPEGHF. The CDR3 nucleotides are TGTGCCAGCCTTGGGGTGTCAATAGCGCCGGAGGGCCATTTT.

The genes are TRBV29-1 and TRBJ1-2; tentative D call: TRBD1 (6 bases). This CDR3 is 12 amino acids long. V lost 7 bases to trimming and J lost 7 bases, with 16 bases between them. Per germline, CDR1 SQVTM and CDR2 ANQGSEA. CDR3 sequence reads: CSAQEDSSGYTF. CDR3 nucleotide sequence: TGCAGCGCCCAAGAGGACAGCTCTGGCTACACCTTC.

V usage is TRBV27 and J usage is TRBJ1-2; TRBD1 is a possible D gene (6 bases). V was cut by 3 bases and J by 1 base, with 9 bases left in between. CDR1 and CDR2 (germline): MNHEY, SMNVEV (reference sequence). This CDR3 is built from 14 residues. Written as DNA, the CDR3 is TGTGCCAGCAGTTTGGGGGCTTATAACTATGGCTACACCTTC. Amino acid sequence: CASSLGAYNYGYTF.

The chain couples TRBV9 to TRBJ2-2; 7 bases are a match to TRBD2. CDR3 size: 13 residues. Germline CDR1 SGDLS, CDR2 YYNGEE. V was pared by 2 bases and J by 6 bases, with 1 base of the junction left unmatched. CDR3 protein: CASSVTSAGELFF. CDR3 bases: TGTGCCAGCAGCGTCACTAGCGCCGGGGAGCTGTTTTTT.

The rearrangement joins TRBV14 to TRBJ2-7; a possible D gene is TRBD1 (6 bases). Trimming stripped 0 bases from V and 0 bases from J, with 12 bases between. The CDR3 sequence is 16 residues long. Germline CDR1 is SGHDN and CDR2 is FVKESK. The DNA of the CDR3 is TGTGCCAGCAGCCAAGAGGACAGTACTTACTCCTACGAGCAGTACTTC. As protein: CASSQEDSTYSYEQYF.

The gene calls are TRBV29-1 and TRBJ2-1, with TRBD1 identical over 9 bases. V shed 4 bases, J shed 2 bases, and the junction held 3 bases outside the gene matches. Germline loops: CDR1 SQVTM, CDR2 ANQGSEA. The length of the CDR3 is 14 residues. The CDR3 reads CSVARTGAYNEQFF. The CDR3 nucleotides are TGCAGCGTTGCTAGGACAGGGGCCTACAATGAGCAGTTCTTC.

The chain links TRBV19 to TRBJ2-5, with TRBD1 as a possible D gene (6 bases). Between the trimmed V and J ends, which lost 5 bases and 5 bases, there was a span of 15 bases. This CDR3 is 14 amino acids long. The germline gives CDR1 LNHDA, CDR2 SQIVND (reference sequence). Here the CDR3 DNA reads TGTGCCAGTAGTGTCGGGACATTACGGGAGACCCAGTACTTC. It codes for CASSVGTLRETQYF.

The chain recombines TRBV6-1 with TRBJ2-3; 10 bases agree with TRBD2. The ends lost 10 bases at V and 3 bases at J; junction bases unmatched: 10. There are 15 residues in the CDR3. Germline V gene sequence: CDR1 MNHNS, CDR2 SASEGT. CDR3 DNA: TGTGCCACCTCCGCTAGCGGGAGATCTACAGATACGCAGTATTTT. Its protein is CATSASGRSTDTQYF.

The gene calls are TRBV23-1 and TRBJ1-1; D call uncertain. TRBV23-1 is filed as an ORF, its function uncertain. CDR3 length equals 17 residues. Trimming shortened V by 0 bases and J by 0 bases, and 14 bases separated the two germline ends. The CDR3 protein is CASSQSPLLSLNTEAFF. CDR3 sequence (DNA): TGCGCCAGCAGTCAATCGCCCCTCTTAAGCCTGAACACTGAAGCTTTCTTT.

This chain joins TRBV5-1 and TRBJ2-7, with a tentative D call TRBD2 (6 bases). Germline CDR1 reads SGHRS; CDR2 reads YFSETQ. The CDR3 has 15 amino acids. V lost 4 bases and J 6 bases, leaving 20 bases between the germline ends. CDR3 DNA sequence: TGCGCCAGCAGCGCCGACGGGGGAACTTTGGCCGAGCAGTACTTC. It codes for CASSADGGTLAEQYF.

The chain combines TRBV30 with TRBJ2-7; D gene unclear. The V gene's germline CDR1 is GTSNPN and CDR2 SVGIG (reference sequence). V was clipped by 4 bases and J by 3 bases, with 10 bases between them. The length of the CDR3 is 12 residues. The chain's CDR3 is CAWTPSGYEQYF. The CDR3 DNA reads TGTGCCTGGACCCCGTCCGGCTACGAGCAGTACTTC.

This clone was counted a few times. The chain employs TRBV7-2 and TRBJ1-1; 7 bases are a match to TRBD1. V lost 6 bases to trimming and J lost 7 bases; unmatched junction nucleotides: 11. Per germline, CDR1 SGHTA and CDR2 FQGNSA. The CDR3 has 14 residues. This CDR3 is CASRRGQVNGEAFF. In DNA, the CDR3 is TGTGCCAGCAGACGTGGACAGGTGAACGGTGAAGCTTTCTTT. Full variable domain (outside the CDR3, taken from reference TRBV7-2 and TRBJ1-1): GAGVSQSPSNKVTEKGKDVELRCDPISGHTALYWYRQSLGQGLEFLIYFQGNSAPDKSGLPSDRFSAERTGGSVSTLTIQRTQQEDSAVYLCASRRGQVNGEAFFGQGTRLTVV.

CDR3 sequence (DNA): TGTGCCTGGTCTGTCATTACCTACGAGCAGTACTTC. Amino acid sequence: CAWSVITYEQYF. The rearrangement links TRBV30 to TRBJ2-7; D unresolved. V was pared by 5 bases and J by 2 bases, with 10 bases between. There are 12 residues in the CDR3. Looked up from germline, CDR1 is GTSNPN and CDR2 is SVGIG (reference sequence). Combining the CDR3 with reference TRBV30 and TRBJ2-7 gives the whole variable domain SQTIHQWPATLVQPVGSPLSLECTVEGTSNPNLYWYRQAAGRGLQLLFYSVGIGQISSEVPQNLSASRPQDRQFILSSKKLLLSDSGFYLCAWSVITYEQYFGPGTRLTVT.